This T cell receptor (beta chain) was identified in a study of shared clonotypes between healthy human individuals. General study findings and limits: Rarefaction showed sorted-subset sequencing was incomplete despite large depth. Generally, naive subsets (rather than memory subsets) showed larger estimated richness.

Splitting of each subset's genomic DNA was done evenly across several immunoSEQ plates. TCRdb's copy holds only in-frame clones and misses some; the assay was immunoSEQ multiplex PCR. The table includes about 2.4 million clones, about 92% detected once. Germline V gives CDR1 SGHNT, CDR2 YYREEE (reference sequence). The J segment lost 4 bases and the V segment lost 4 bases, leaving 12 bases of the junction unmatched. CDR3 length equals 16 residues. This clone appeared a single time. Its matching antigen is unknown. This sequence originates from a man aged 18 to 29 in good health. Sequencing was done on a sample of naive CD4+ T cells sorted from blood. Sample subset: CD45RA+ positively selected. The chain couples TRBV5-4 to TRBJ2-7; 9 bases are a match to TRBD1. CDR3 loop: CASSPTPGQGIYEQYF. CDR3 bases: TGTGCCAGCAGCCCGACCCCGGGACAGGGAATTTACGAGCAGTACTTC.